These 14 T cell receptor beta chains originate from one sample sequenced in a study of shared clonotypes between healthy human individuals. Sequencing used immunoSEQ multiplex PCR; TCRdb keeps in-frame clones, though not all of them. Seen here are under 1,100,000 clones, roughly 74% observed once, and the top ten hold 0.61%. Sequencing was done on a sample of memory CD4+ T cells from PBMCs. Subset noted: CD45RA-negative fraction. The origin of the receptors is a young man in good health. Some clones in this sample may be carry-over from other donors' samples.

To note about this clone: Other nucleotide sequences from this sample produce the same CDR3. The V call is TRBV5-1, the J call TRBJ1-2, with 9 positions matching TRBD1. CDR1 and CDR2 from the germline V gene are SGHRS and YFSETQ. With 3 bases clipped from V and 0 bases from J, the junction kept 3 bases outside the gene matches. There are 15 residues in the CDR3. The chain's CDR3 is CASSSTGGSNYGYTF. The DNA for the CDR3 is TGCGCCAGCAGCTCTACAGGGGGCTCTAACTATGGCTACACCTTC. Full variable domain (rest looked up from reference TRBV5-1 and TRBJ1-2): KAGVTQTPRYLIKTRGQQVTLSCSPISGHRSVSWYQQTPGQGLQFLFEYFSETQRNKGNFPGRFSGRQFSNSRSEMNVSTLELGDSALYLCASSSTGGSNYGYTFGSGTRLTVV.

The rearrangement uses TRBV30 and TRBJ2-2; D remains unclear. The CDR3 loop spans 12 amino acids. V lost 3 bases to trimming and J lost 7 bases, with 9 bases between them. Germline CDR1 is GTSNPN and CDR2 is SVGIG (reference sequence). In DNA, the CDR3 is TGTGCCTGGAGCCCTTCAGTCGGGGAGCTGTTTTTT. Translated: CAWSPSVGELFF.

Regarding this clone: The same CDR3 is also encoded by other DNA sequences in this sample. The rearrangement links TRBV6-1 to TRBJ1-2, with D maybe TRBD1 (5 bases). Germline assignment: CDR1 MNHNS and CDR2 SASEGT. V was pared by 3 bases and J by 8 bases, with 13 bases between. This CDR3 spans 13 amino acids. This CDR3 reads CASSDRQGRGYTF. CDR3 in DNA: TGTGCCAGCAGTGATCGGCAGGGCCGCGGCTACACCTTC.

The genes are TRBV14 and TRBJ2-7, with no clear D. The CDR3 totals 13 residues. Germline CDR1 reads SGHDN; CDR2 reads FVKESK. V shed 0 bases and J shed 3 bases, with 6 bases lying between them. The CDR3 sequence is CASSQDWGYEQYF. CDR3 nucleotide sequence: TGTGCCAGCAGCCAAGATTGGGGCTACGAGCAGTACTTC. The whole variable domain, filled in from reference TRBV14 and TRBJ2-7, reads EAGVTQFPSHSVIEKGQTVTLRCDPISGHDNLYWYRRVMGKEIKFLLHFVKESKQDESGMPNNRFLAERTGGTYSTLKVQPAELEDSGVYFCASSQDWGYEQYFGPGTRLTVT.

In DNA, the CDR3 is TGTGCCAGCAGTTTCTCTTTGGGACAGGGTAATAATGAAAAACTGTTTTTT. This gives the protein CASSFSLGQGNNEKLFF. This chain connects TRBV28 to TRBJ1-4; 9 bases line up with TRBD1. This CDR3 region has 17 residues. With V trimmed by 3 bases and J by 4 bases, 9 bases remained unmatched. Germline V lookup: CDR1 MDHEN, CDR2 SYDVKM.

A remark on this clone: This sample also contains other DNA sequences that code for the same CDR3. CDR3 in DNA: TGTGCCAGCAGTTCGCAGAACTATGGCTACACCTTC. This encodes CASSSQNYGYTF. V gene TRBV28 combines with J gene TRBJ1-2, with no clear D. CDR3 length equals 12 residues. Per the germline V gene, CDR1 is MDHEN and CDR2 is SYDVKM. The V end lost 4 bases, the J end lost 2 bases, and 5 bases lay between the germline ends.

This rearrangement joins TRBV5-1 to TRBJ2-7, with D tentatively TRBD2 (6 bases). Germline V lookup: CDR1 SGHRS, CDR2 YFSETQ. The CDR3 runs to 14 residues. With 4 bases removed from V and 2 bases from J, the gap between germline ends came to 13 bases. Written as DNA, the CDR3 is TGCGCCAGCAGCGCGGGGAGACCGCCCTACGAGCAGTACTTC. Its protein is CASSAGRPPYEQYF. Based on the CDR3 plus reference TRBV5-1 and TRBJ2-7, the full variable domain is KAGVTQTPRYLIKTRGQQVTLSCSPISGHRSVSWYQQTPGQGLQFLFEYFSETQRNKGNFPGRFSGRQFSNSRSEMNVSTLELGDSALYLCASSAGRPPYEQYFGPGTRLTVT.

This clone was detected only once. The chain joins TRBV27 to TRBJ2-1, with D tentatively TRBD1 (6 bases). CDR3 length: 14 amino acids. The V gene lost 6 bases and the J gene lost 9 bases, with 18 bases spanning the gap. The germline gives CDR1 MNHEY, CDR2 SMNVEV (reference sequence). In DNA form, the CDR3 reads TGTGCCAGCAGCGTTAACAGGGTTGGGGGTGAGCAGTTCTTC. This translates into CASSVNRVGGEQFF.

Notes on this clone: The identical CDR3 is also encoded by other nucleotide sequences in the sample. The chain is built from TRBV5-1 and TRBJ1-1; tentative D call: TRBD1 (5 bases). The germline CDR1 and CDR2 sequences are SGHRS and YFSETQ. This CDR3 has 14 amino acids. V was pared by 1 base and J by 1 base, with 8 bases between. CDR3 residues: CASSLLGTNTEAFF. The CDR3 nucleotides are TGCGCCAGCAGCTTGCTAGGGACGAACACTGAAGCTTTCTTT.

This chain uses TRBV28 with TRBJ2-2; D possibly matches TRBD1 or TRBD2 (5 bases each). V was shortened by 11 bases and J by 0 bases, with 7 bases between the two germline ends. This CDR3 spans 12 amino acids. Germline V gives CDR1 MDHEN, CDR2 SYDVKM. CDR3 in amino acids: CAGGTNTGELFF. CDR3 nucleotide sequence: TGTGCCGGGGGAACGAACACCGGGGAGCTGTTTTTT.

V is TRBV10-3 and J is TRBJ2-5; 9 bases fit TRBD2. V lost 6 bases and J lost 5; bases outside the gene matches: 7. Germline loops: CDR1 ENHRY, CDR2 SYGVKD. CDR3 length equals 14 residues. The DNA for the CDR3 is TGTGCCATCAGGGGCGGGAGGGCCTTTGAGACCCAGTACTTC. Translated: CAIRGGRAFETQYF.

Written as DNA, the CDR3 is TGTGCCAGCGAAGGACAGTCCCTTCAGGGGGGCGGTCGCTATGGCTACACCTTC. It codes for CASEGQSLQGGGRYGYTF. The chain carries TRBV13 and TRBJ1-2, with 7 positions matching TRBD1. Trimming took 8 bases from V and 4 from J; bases not matched to a gene: 22. CDR3 length: 18 residues. The germline gives CDR1 PRHDT, CDR2 FYEKMQ (reference sequence).

The V gene is TRBV11-2, the J gene TRBJ2-5; 9 bases fit TRBD2. The CDR3 sequence is 17 residues long. The J segment lost 4 bases and the V segment lost 5 bases, leaving 14 bases of the junction unmatched. Per the germline V gene, CDR1 is SGHAT and CDR2 is FQNNGV. The CDR3 nucleotides are TGTGCCAGCAGCCGTGGGGTAGCGGGAGTAGTGGTAGAGACCCAGTACTTC. Protein sequence: CASSRGVAGVVVETQYF.

This clone was picked up a small number of times. The chain carries TRBV5-1 and TRBJ2-7; D is uncertain. The germline CDR1 and CDR2 sequences are SGHRS and YFSETQ. V dropped 8 bases and J dropped 2 bases, with 14 bases sitting between them. The CDR3 is 13 residues long. DNA of the CDR3: TGCGCCAGTGCGCCCAGAGATACCTACGAGCAGTACTTC. Residues: CASAPRDTYEQYF.